This T cell receptor (beta chain) was captured by sequencing in a study of T cells in Graves' hyperthyroidism and ophthalmopathy. Findings and caveats of the study: Model predictions of ophthalmopathy came a median approximately 6.5 months before onset.

Pregnant or lactating patients were excluded, as were those with uncontrolled infection or other autoimmune disease. Diagnoses rested on clinical symptoms, serum thyroxine and TRAb, thyroid ultrasound and orbital computed tomography. Extraction of PBMCs used roughly 9.4 ml of fresh peripheral blood. Authors of the study amplified TCR beta CDR3 regions from RNA transcripts. RT-PCR in the first round (using the HTBI primer set) targeted the TCR CDR3. MiXCR, run by TCRdb on the multiplex PCR reads, gives a single entry per CDR3 protein. Of 750,000 to 950,000 distinct CDR3 sequences listed, over 35% were seen once; the top ten hold about 9%. Concerning this clonotype: Its antigen is unidentified.

In germline, CDR1 is MNHGY, CDR2 SVAAGI. V lost 5 bases, J lost 5 bases, and 6 bases stayed unmatched. The CDR3 covers 14 residues. The genes are TRBV6-9 and TRBJ1-5, with TRBD1 identical over 7 bases. This clonotype originated in a man aged 18 to 35 with Graves' hyperthyroidism. Sequencing input: blood. CDR3 bases: TGTGCCAGCAGTAAGATCAGGGGGGATCAGCCCCAGCATTTT. It encodes CASSKIRGDQPQHF.